The present entry profiles one T cell receptor beta chain with its context. In its sample, this clonotype was seen once. Which antigen it targets is not known. Germline and junction disagree at one end, which may indicate a read error. The data stem from a study of glioma-infiltrating T cells (dated by TCRdb to 2016 to 2018). For context, the study as a whole: Glioma tissue, non-neoplastic brain tissue and matched peripheral blood mononuclear cells were used as sources from which TCR alpha- and beta-chain repertoires were sequenced. The paired cohort was made up of three low-grade glioma patients, fewer than 10 primary glioblastoma patients and three non-glioma patients who contributed non-neoplastic brain tissue. To measure how far tissue and blood T-cell populations diverged, each tissue-infiltrating repertoire was compared against the peripheral blood repertoire of the same patient.

Inclusive of the bounding cysteine and phenylalanine, the CDR3 is 13 residues long. The kept DNA is CDR3 alone, 39 bases in frame from the first base. The germline V gene yields SGHTA for CDR1 and FQGNSA for CDR2. The iRepertoire nested amplicon-rescue multiplex PCR (arm-PCR) platform was used to amplify TCR alpha and beta CDR3 regions from RNA. The input for one-step reverse transcription and amplification was roughly 100-450 ng of either tissue mRNA or PBMC total RNA. After bead purification, a secondary multiplex PCR added Illumina adapters, and libraries were gel-purified between 200 and 400 bp. Demultiplexing relied on internal 6-nucleotide barcodes carried by the libraries. Sequencing of the libraries was done on an Illumina MiSeq using 2x220 or 2x250 nucleotide paired-end reads. The study's own analysis went as follows. Paired reads were merged using FLASH 1.2.11 and aligned with BWA-MEM to the GRCh37 human genome, and TRA and TRB reads were then extracted. V and J assignment used an IMGT-derived reference of cassette sequences and CDR3 motifs that included pseudogenes. Three-frame translation of reads was performed, and productive CDR3s were defined as those with a C...FGXG motif and no stop codons. Clonotypes were defined as unique combinations of V-J cassette pair and CDR3 amino acid sequence. Reads were filtered by Hamming distance, thresholded by each sample's sequence error rate in mapped regions. TCRdb took the public reads, trimmed them with fastp at Q25, ran MiXCR for clone calling and kept in-frame beta chains. Each CDR3 protein appears once, grouped with its most common genes and DNA. None of the V and J calls come from the authors' own analysis; TCRdb made them. The sample table records some 160,000 distinct CDR3 sequences; around 40% of these occur just once. Around 5.2% of the sample rests with the top ten.

Study-wide conclusions, independent of this receptor: VJ-independent divergence between tissue and blood was found to be below expectation in non-neoplastic patients but above expectation in all gliomas, particularly low-grade gliomas. Group comparisons rested on small numbers: three non-neoplastic, three low-grade glioma and several glioblastoma patients. Only a very small number of CDR3 sequences turned up in both tissue and blood, a result put down to high CDR3 diversity combined with limited sampling.

Input material: glioma tissue, nonneoplastic brain tissue, or PBMCs (not recorded which). The V and J genes are TRBV7-2 and TRBJ1-1, with 8 junctional bases fitting TRBD1. This sequence originates from a human donor with low-grade glioma or glioblastoma, undergoing nonglioma brain surgery, or in good health (not recorded which). For the CDR3, the sequence is CASSQTGDTEALF. The nucleotides are TGTGCCAGCAGCCAGACAGGGGACACTGAAGCTTTATTT.